Listed below are T cell receptor beta chains from one sample, sequenced in a study of cytomegalovirus exposure and HLA in healthy donors. The method was immunoSEQ multiplex PCR; TCRdb's version includes in-frame clones alone and lacks a portion of them. The sample records some 150,000 clones, roughly four fifths being singletons. Material for sequencing was PBMCs. Receptors were obtained from a man aged 25-45 years in good health and CMV-seropositive. The conserved cysteine and the conserved F or W are not part of the CDR3 here. Fields, in order: D gene, V gene, CDR3 length, CDR3 protein. A D gene is named only where the DNA matches it firmly.

D gene: TRBD1; V gene: TRBV9; CDR3 length: 11; CDR3 protein: ASNAGGSYGYT
D gene: -; V gene: TRBV4-1; CDR3 length: 14; CDR3 protein: ASSRPGQGRNSPLH
D gene: -; V gene: TRBV29-1; CDR3 length: 10; CDR3 protein: SVGGGDQPQH
D gene: TRBD1; V gene: TRBV6-5; CDR3 length: 12; CDR3 protein: ASSRQGANEKLF
D gene: -; V gene: TRBV5-5; CDR3 length: 12; CDR3 protein: ASNPRQEQETQY
D gene: -; V gene: TRBV9; CDR3 length: 12; CDR3 protein: ASSPISDSYEQY
D gene: TRBD1; V gene: TRBV18; CDR3 length: 15; CDR3 protein: ASSPFSPGQGYYEQY
D gene: TRBD1; V gene: TRBV9; CDR3 length: 13; CDR3 protein: ASSVTGGPNEKLF
D gene: -; V gene: TRBV9; CDR3 length: 14; CDR3 protein: ASSLRTGGPNSPLH
D gene: TRBD1; V gene: TRBV18; CDR3 length: 14; CDR3 protein: ASSPDRARSNQPQH
D gene: TRBD2; V gene: TRBV5-1; CDR3 length: 15; CDR3 protein: ASSKLAGAVSYNEQF
D gene: -; V gene: TRBV27; CDR3 length: 13; CDR3 protein: ASSFRQGRYAEQF